This T cell receptor beta chain is drawn from a study of blood T cells in healthy people across ages. Across the study: In model experiments, template switching was able to capture about one barcoded beta molecule for every two T cells that were present.

The CDR3 consists of 15 residues. Germline V gives CDR1 SQVTM, CDR2 ANQGSEA. V gave up 2 bases and J gave up 5 bases, with 18 bases separating them. This clonotype was seen a few times. Alongside a J-beta primer mix, a sample-barcoded 5' primer served in a second PCR lasting about 7 to 12 cycles. TCRdb reanalysed the 5' RACE reads using MiXCR and keeps one entry per CDR3 protein. The table has roughly 1 million distinct CDR3 sequences, 20% to 25% seen once. This sample also appeared in a second study, on T cells of mothers and their children. That report notes: The donors comprised a handful of children and their three healthy Caucasian mothers.

This TCR derives from a girl aged 2 to 9 in good health. V and J are TRBV29-1 and TRBJ2-5; possible D gene TRBD1, 6 bases. Sequenced: blood. CDR3 amino acids: CSVEWRAGVLETQYF. The CDR3 coding sequence is TGCAGCGTTGAATGGCGGGCAGGGGTTTTGGAGACCCAGTACTTC. The full variable domain, its missing parts supplied by reference TRBV29-1 and TRBJ2-5, is SAVISQKPSRDICQRGTSLTIQCQVDSQVTMMFWYRQQPGQSLTLIATANQGSEATYESGFVIDKFPISRPNLTFSTLTVSNMSPEDSSIYLCSVEWRAGVLETQYFGPGTRLLVL.